These 25 T cell receptor beta chains share one sample of origin, sequenced in a study of CXCR3-negative and CXCR3-positive naive CD8 T cells. The study made its TRB cDNA libraries by 5' RACE, adding UMI labels. Using the 5' RACE reads, TCRdb records one entry per CDR3 protein without DNA. The table for this sample gives some 130,000 distinct CDR3 sequences. The sequenced sample consisted of naive CXCR3- CD8+ T cells from blood. Subset here: CD45RO-CCR7+CD27+CD95- naive CD8+ T cells lacking CXCR3 (TNR3-). The receptors originated from a human donor in good health. Some clones in this sample may be carry-over from other donors' samples.

This sequence joins TRBV12-3 or TRBV12-4 and TRBJ1-1. The length of the CDR3 is 14 residues. The CDR3 loop is CASSQTAGGPEAFF.

The chain combines TRBV11-2 with TRBJ1-2; the D call from TCRdb, TRBD1, cannot be confirmed without DNA. CDR1 is SGHAT and CDR2 is FQNNGV in the germline V gene. The CDR3 sequence is 15 residues long. The CDR3 region is CASSPPSQANYGYTF. Full variable domain (rest looked up from reference TRBV11-2 and TRBJ1-2): EAGVAQSPRYKIIEKRQSVAFWCNPISGHATLYWYQQILGQGPKLLIQFQNNGVVDDSQLPKDRFSAERLKGVDSTLKIQPAKLEDSAVYLCASSPPSQANYGYTFGSGTRLTVV.

The chain carries TRBV29-1 and TRBJ2-2; TCRdb's D call of TRBD1 is untestable without DNA. CDR1 and CDR2 from the germline V gene are SQVTM and ANQGSEA. This CDR3 spans 14 amino acids. The CDR3 sequence: CSVDRGLGTGELFF.

V is TRBV7-9 and J is TRBJ2-5; TCRdb's D gene call, TRBD2, goes unchecked for lack of DNA. The CDR3 runs to 16 residues. The germline V gene has CDR1 SEHNR and CDR2 FQNEAQ (reference sequence). The CDR3 loop reads CASRTQLAGGLETQYF.

This chain connects TRBV5-5 to TRBJ2-7; lacking DNA, the TRBD1 call made by TCRdb goes unchecked. Looked up from germline, CDR1 is SGHKS and CDR2 is YYEKEE (reference sequence). The CDR3 totals 15 residues. This CDR3 reads CASSRALGGFYEQYF.

The J gene is TRBJ2-7, the V gene TRBV20-1; TCRdb lists TRBD2, though no DNA is available to test this call. This CDR3 spans 13 amino acids. CDR1 and CDR2 from the germline V gene are DFQATT and SNEGSKA (reference sequence). The CDR3 spells CSAERYTSYEQYF.

V gene TRBV12-3 or TRBV12-4 combines with J gene TRBJ2-3; TCRdb's assignment of TRBD2 cannot be checked, as there is no DNA. The CDR3 runs 15 residues. The CDR3 here is CASSSPGLAGPTQYF.

This sequence joins TRBV7-9 and TRBJ2-7; TCRdb returns TRBD2, unconfirmable since there is no DNA. The germline gives CDR1 SEHNR, CDR2 FQNEAQ (reference sequence). This CDR3 has 15 residues. CDR3 loop: CASRGLAGDGYEQYF.

CDR3 amino acids: CASSRLGRLFYGYTF. V gene TRBV27 combines with J gene TRBJ1-2. Germline CDR1 is MNHEY and CDR2 is SMNVEV (reference sequence). The CDR3 runs to 15 residues.

V gene TRBV7-9 combines with J gene TRBJ2-1. CDR1 SEHNR and CDR2 FQNEAQ come from the germline V gene (reference sequence). The CDR3 runs 16 residues. The CDR3 region is CASSLGALPTYNEQFF.

The chain couples TRBV6-5 to TRBJ2-7. The germline V gene has CDR1 MNHEY and CDR2 SVGAGI. The CDR3 has 12 amino acids. CDR3 loop: CASSYAGNEQYF.

CDR3 region: CASSQDKRTFETEAFF. The J gene is TRBJ1-1, the V gene TRBV3-1; TCRdb indicates TRBD1, and absent DNA this call remains unverified. The V gene's germline CDR1 is LGHDT and CDR2 YNNKEL (reference sequence). The CDR3 is made up of 16 amino acids.

This CDR3 reads CSVGDGPYEQYF. The chain couples TRBV29-1 to TRBJ2-7; TCRdb proposes TRBD2, but this gene call is untestable without DNA. Germline CDR1 SQVTM, CDR2 ANQGSEA. This CDR3 contains 12 residues.

The chain links TRBV11-2 to TRBJ2-1; no DNA is available, so the TRBD2 call from TCRdb remains unchecked. The CDR3 length is 16 residues. Per germline, CDR1 SGHAT and CDR2 FQNNGV. The chain's CDR3 is CASSSGLAGGRNEQFF.

The CDR3 loop is CATSTGGAFYGYTF. The chain employs TRBV25-1 and TRBJ1-2; the TCRdb call, TRBD1, lacks DNA for checking. The CDR3 runs 14 residues. Germline V lookup: CDR1 MGHDK, CDR2 SYGVNS.

CDR3 loop: CSVEETGPEQYF. The J gene is TRBJ2-7, the V gene TRBV29-1; TCRdb indicates TRBD1, and absent DNA this call remains unverified. The CDR3 length is 12 residues. Germline assignment: CDR1 SQVTM and CDR2 ANQGSEA.

The chain combines TRBV28 with TRBJ1-2; the D call from TCRdb, TRBD1, cannot be confirmed without DNA. The CDR3 is made up of 15 amino acids. From germline, CDR1 is MDHEN and CDR2 SYDVKM. The CDR3 reads CASSFLGDLNYGYTF.

The V call is TRBV15, the J call TRBJ2-1; TCRdb reports TRBD1, a call that lacks DNA to check it against. CDR3 size: 17 residues. The germline V gene has CDR1 LNHNV and CDR2 YYDKDF (reference sequence). The CDR3: CATSRALGQGVNNEQFF. The full variable domain, rest sourced from reference TRBV15 and TRBJ2-1, is DAMVIQNPRYQVTQFGKPVTLSCSQTLNHNVMYWYQQKSSQAPKLLFHYYDKDFNNEADTPDNFQSRRPNTSFCFLDIRSPGLGDTAMYLCATSRALGQGVNNEQFFGPGTRLTVL.

The chain couples TRBV6-6 to TRBJ2-7; TCRdb's D call, TRBD2, is unchecked because there is no DNA. The germline CDR1 and CDR2 sequences are MNHNY and SVGAGI (reference sequence). The CDR3 loop spans 14 amino acids. The CDR3 spells CASSLSGRSYEQYF.

J is TRBJ1-2 and V is TRBV27. CDR1 and CDR2 (germline): MNHEY, SMNVEV (reference sequence). This CDR3 region has 13 residues. CDR3 residues: CASSLGVGYGYTF.

V gene TRBV29-1 combines with J gene TRBJ2-1. This CDR3 has 12 residues. The germline V gene encodes CDR1 SQVTM and CDR2 ANQGSEA. CDR3 in amino acids: CSVESVEVEQFF.

The chain combines TRBV20-1 with TRBJ1-1. The CDR3 has 14 residues. Germline lookup yields CDR1 DFQATT and CDR2 SNEGSKA (reference sequence). This chain's CDR3 is CSARVRQVNTEAFF.

The chain links TRBV12-3 or TRBV12-4 to TRBJ2-7. The CDR3 is made up of 13 amino acids. CDR3 protein: CASSPVGVYEQYF.

The chain carries TRBV15 and TRBJ2-1; the D call from TCRdb, TRBD1, cannot be confirmed without DNA. Germline CDR1 reads LNHNV; CDR2 reads YYDKDF (reference sequence). This CDR3 comprises 16 residues. The CDR3 here is CATSRPLGTPDNEQFF.

J is TRBJ1-2 and V is TRBV12-3 or TRBV12-4. The CDR3 is 14 amino acids. CDR3 amino acids: CASSLSSTNYGYTF.